This T cell receptor (beta chain) appears in the sequencing data of a study of beta chain features in type 1 diabetes. Study-wide context: Across every sample, roughly 100 million sorted cells were examined in total.

By way of CD45RO/CCR7/CD25/CD127/CD95/CD27, the CD4+ regulatory, stem cell-like memory, central memory and naive cells were sorted. What was sequenced were expressed TCRB transcripts, since all of the isolated RNA had been reverse transcribed. Clones were read by immunoSEQ multiplex PCR, and TCRdb kept only the in-frame ones, dropping some. The sample holds approximately 240,000 clones; 15% to 20% are singletons and the top ten take roughly 0.08%. As for this clone: Its specificity is unknown.

Study-wide results and caveats: Type 1 diabetes patients had moderately but significantly shorter TCRB CDR3s in all four CD4+ subsets.

V dropped 2 bases and J dropped 5 bases, with 2 bases sitting between them. Germline CDR1 SQVTM, CDR2 ANQGSEA. CDR3 length: 10 amino acids. Sequencing was done on a sample of naive CD4+ T cells from blood. The chain joins TRBV29-1 to TRBJ2-3; no definite D call. This TCR derives from a young man with type 1 diabetes. CDR3 amino acids: CSVEQDTQYF. In nucleotides, the CDR3 is TGCAGCGTTGAACAAGATACGCAGTATTTT.